These T cell receptor beta chains were read from a single sample in a study of T cells after yellow fever vaccination. One entry per CDR3 protein, called by TCRdb with MiXCR from the 5' RACE reads. Altogether about 350,000 distinct CDR3 sequences are present, 9.5% to 13% being singletons, with the ten largest covering 15% to 20%. Sample: PBMCs, taken on the day of the first yellow fever vaccination. The receptors originated from a young man who received the YFV17D yellow fever vaccine. The CDR3 runs from the conserved cysteine through the conserved F or W. D genes are given only for firm matches. A clone size is listed for some rows: how often the clone was seen (once, few, many), or a class if it is expanded.

V	J	D	size	CDR3
TRBV6-1	TRBJ1-5	TRBD1	many	CASSPQGAWGNQPQHF
TRBV7-9	TRBJ2-3	NA	many	CASSSYGWPRPTDTQYF
TRBV5-8	TRBJ2-3	TRBD1	NA	CASSQLRDSATDTQYF
TRBV4-2	TRBJ1-5	NA	NA	CASSQDRGPQHF
TRBV20-1	TRBJ2-2	NA	few	CSATASGPNTGELFF
TRBV29-1	TRBJ2-1	NA	few	CSVEGGSSYNEQFF
TRBV27	TRBJ2-2	NA	NA	CASSRQVQGELFF
TRBV7-9	TRBJ1-6	NA	few	CASSLARGEANSPLHF
TRBV7-6	TRBJ2-5	TRBD2	many	CASRWDSGGQETQYF
TRBV6-1	TRBJ2-5	TRBD1	NA	CASSEATGGAETQYF
TRBV6-1	TRBJ1-4	NA	few	CASRRRVNNEKLFF
TRBV20-1	TRBJ2-3	NA	few	CSARVRRTPRDTQYF
TRBV20-1	TRBJ1-1	TRBD1	NA	CSAPGTGLDTEAFF
TRBV10-3	TRBJ1-1	NA	few	CATKAPLNTEAFF
TRBV7-6	TRBJ1-1	NA	few	CATNRGANTEAFF
TRBV6-2/TRBV6-3	TRBJ1-2	NA	few	CASSYPPGANYGYTF
TRBV14	TRBJ1-5	NA	few	CASSQRSNQPQHF
TRBV7-9	TRBJ2-7	NA	NA	CASSSPVGGLHEQYF
TRBV6-2/TRBV6-3	TRBJ1-2	NA	few	CASSYGRDGGYTF
TRBV7-2	TRBJ2-5	NA	few	CASSLSERWLGETQYF
TRBV29-1	TRBJ2-1	NA	NA	CSARRLASFYNEQFF
TRBV7-2	TRBJ2-5	TRBD2	few	CASSQGAGGKETQYF
TRBV6-1	TRBJ2-3	TRBD1	few	CASTDPARDRNTDTQYF
TRBV20-1	TRBJ1-1	TRBD1	many	CSARRDSLGDSAFF
TRBV12-3/TRBV12-4	TRBJ1-1	NA	NA	CASSNSGGLNTEAFF
TRBV3-1	TRBJ1-3	NA	NA	CASSQTNTIYF
TRBV29-1	TRBJ1-1	NA	NA	CSVQGTEAFF